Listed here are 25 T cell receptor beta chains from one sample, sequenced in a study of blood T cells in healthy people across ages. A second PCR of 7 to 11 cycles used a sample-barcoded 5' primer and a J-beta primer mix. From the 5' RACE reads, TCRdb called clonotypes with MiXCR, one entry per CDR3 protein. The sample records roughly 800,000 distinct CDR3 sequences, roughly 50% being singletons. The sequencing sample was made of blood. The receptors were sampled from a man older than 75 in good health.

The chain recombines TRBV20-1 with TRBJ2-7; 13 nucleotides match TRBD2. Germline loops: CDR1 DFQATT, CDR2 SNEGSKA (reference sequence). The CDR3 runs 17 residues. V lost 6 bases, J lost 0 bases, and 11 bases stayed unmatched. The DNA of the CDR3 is TGCAGTGCCCCAACTAGCGGGAGGGCGTTGAGCTCCTACGAGCAGTACTTC. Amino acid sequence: CSAPTSGRALSSYEQYF.

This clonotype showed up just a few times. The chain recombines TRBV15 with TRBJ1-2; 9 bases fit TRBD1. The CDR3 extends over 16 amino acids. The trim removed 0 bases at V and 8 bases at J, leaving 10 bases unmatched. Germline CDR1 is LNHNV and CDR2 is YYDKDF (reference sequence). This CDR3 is CATSRERGTGLFGYTF. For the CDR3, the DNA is TGTGCCACCAGCAGAGAACGGGGGACAGGGCTTTTCGGCTACACCTTC.

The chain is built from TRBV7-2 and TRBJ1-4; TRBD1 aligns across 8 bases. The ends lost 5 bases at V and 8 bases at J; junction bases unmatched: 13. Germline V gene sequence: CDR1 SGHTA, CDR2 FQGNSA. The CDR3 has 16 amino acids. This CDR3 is CASSPTGGMKLEKLFF. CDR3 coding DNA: TGTGCCAGCAGCCCCACAGGGGGAATGAAATTGGAAAAACTGTTTTTT.

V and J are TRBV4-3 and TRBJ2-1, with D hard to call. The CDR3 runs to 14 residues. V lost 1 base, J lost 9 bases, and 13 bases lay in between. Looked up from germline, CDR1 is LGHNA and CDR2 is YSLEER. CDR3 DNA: TGCGCCAGCAGCCAAGCCCGTGAGTCCCTTGAGCAGTTCTTC. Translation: CASSQARESLEQFF.

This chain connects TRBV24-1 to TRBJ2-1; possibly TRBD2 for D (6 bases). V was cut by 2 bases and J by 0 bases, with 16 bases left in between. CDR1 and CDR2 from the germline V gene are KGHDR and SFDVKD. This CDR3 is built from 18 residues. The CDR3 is CATSDSLLSGSSYNEQFF. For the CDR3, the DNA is TGTGCCACCAGTGATTCTCTCCTTAGCGGCAGCTCCTACAATGAGCAGTTCTTC.

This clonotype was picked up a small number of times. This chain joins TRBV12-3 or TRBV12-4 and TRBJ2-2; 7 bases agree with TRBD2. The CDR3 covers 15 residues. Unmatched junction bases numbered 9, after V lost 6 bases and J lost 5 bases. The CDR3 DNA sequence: TGTGCCAGCAGCCTTACTAGCGTCCCAACCGGGGAGCTGTTTTTT. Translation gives CASSLTSVPTGELFF.

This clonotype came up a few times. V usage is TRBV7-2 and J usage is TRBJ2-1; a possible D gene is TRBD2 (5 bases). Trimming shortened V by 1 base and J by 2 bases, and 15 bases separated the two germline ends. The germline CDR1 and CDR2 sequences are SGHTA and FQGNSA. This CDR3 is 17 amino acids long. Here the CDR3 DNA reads TGTGCCAGCAGCTTAGATCGAGCGGCGAGGGCCTACAATGAGCAGTTCTTC. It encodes CASSLDRAARAYNEQFF.

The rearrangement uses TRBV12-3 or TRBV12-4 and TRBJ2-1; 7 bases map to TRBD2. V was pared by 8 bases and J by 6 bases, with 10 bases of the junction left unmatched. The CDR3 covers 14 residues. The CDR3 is CASRTSVTGNEQFF. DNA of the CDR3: TGTGCCAGCCGTACTAGCGTGACCGGCAATGAGCAGTTCTTC.

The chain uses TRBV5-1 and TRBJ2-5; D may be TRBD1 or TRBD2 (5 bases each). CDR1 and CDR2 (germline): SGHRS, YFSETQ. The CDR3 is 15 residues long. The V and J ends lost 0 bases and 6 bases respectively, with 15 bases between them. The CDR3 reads CASSLGDLVVKTQYF. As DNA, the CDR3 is TGCGCCAGCAGCTTGGGGGACCTGGTGGTAAAGACCCAGTACTTC.

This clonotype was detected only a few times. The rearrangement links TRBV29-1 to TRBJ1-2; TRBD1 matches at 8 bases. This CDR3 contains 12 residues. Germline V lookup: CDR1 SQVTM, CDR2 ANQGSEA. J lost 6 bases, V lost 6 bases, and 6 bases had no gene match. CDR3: CSVTQGGDGYTF. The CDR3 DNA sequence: TGCAGCGTAACACAGGGGGGCGATGGCTACACCTTC.

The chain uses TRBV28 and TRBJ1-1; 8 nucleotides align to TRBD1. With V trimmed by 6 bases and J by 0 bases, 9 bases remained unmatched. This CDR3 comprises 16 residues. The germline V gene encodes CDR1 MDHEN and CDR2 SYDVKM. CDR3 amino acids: CASSSGGQGVNTEAFF. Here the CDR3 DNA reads TGTGCCAGCAGCTCAGGCGGACAGGGTGTGAACACTGAAGCTTTCTTT.

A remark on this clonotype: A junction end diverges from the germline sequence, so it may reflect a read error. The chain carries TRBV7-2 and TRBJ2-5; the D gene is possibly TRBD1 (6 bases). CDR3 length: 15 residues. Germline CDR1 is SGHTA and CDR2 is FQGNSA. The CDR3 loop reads CASSLQGTNQDTQYF. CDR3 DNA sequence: TGTGCCAGCAGCTTACAGGGGACAAACCAAGATACCCAGTACTTC.

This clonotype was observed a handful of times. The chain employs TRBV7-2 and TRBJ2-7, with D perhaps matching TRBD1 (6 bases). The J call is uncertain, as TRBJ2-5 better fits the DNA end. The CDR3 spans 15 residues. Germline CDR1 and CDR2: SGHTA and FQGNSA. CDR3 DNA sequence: TGTGCCAGCAGCCCGTCCAGGGGACCTCAAGAGACCCAGTACTTC. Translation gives CASSPSRGPQETQYF.

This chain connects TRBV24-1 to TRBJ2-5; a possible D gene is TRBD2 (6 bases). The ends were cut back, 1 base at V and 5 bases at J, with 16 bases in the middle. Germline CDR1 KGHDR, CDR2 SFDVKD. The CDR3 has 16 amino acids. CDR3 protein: CATSDFTTTGGETQYF. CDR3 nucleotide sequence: TGTGCCACCAGTGATTTTACGACAACAGGAGGGGAGACCCAGTACTTC.

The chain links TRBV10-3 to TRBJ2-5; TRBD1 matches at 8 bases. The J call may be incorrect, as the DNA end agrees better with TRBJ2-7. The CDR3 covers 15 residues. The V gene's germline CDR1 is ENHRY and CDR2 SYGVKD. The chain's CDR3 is CAISESTGTGDEQYF. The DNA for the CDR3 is TGTGCCATCAGTGAGTCTACCGGGACAGGAGACGAGCAGTACTTC.

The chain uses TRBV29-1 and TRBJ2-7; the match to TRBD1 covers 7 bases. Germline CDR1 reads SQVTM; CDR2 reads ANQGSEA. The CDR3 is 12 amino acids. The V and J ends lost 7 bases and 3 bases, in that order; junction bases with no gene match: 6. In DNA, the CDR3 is TGCAGCGCGACAGGGATATACTACGAGCAGTACTTC. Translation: CSATGIYYEQYF.

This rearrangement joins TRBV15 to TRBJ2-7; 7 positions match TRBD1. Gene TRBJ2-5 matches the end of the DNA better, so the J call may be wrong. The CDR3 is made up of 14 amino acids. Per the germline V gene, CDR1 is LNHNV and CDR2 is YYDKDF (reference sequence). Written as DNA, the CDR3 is TGTGCCACCAGCAGAGACGACAGGGAAGAGACCCAGTACTTC. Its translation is CATSRDDREETQYF.

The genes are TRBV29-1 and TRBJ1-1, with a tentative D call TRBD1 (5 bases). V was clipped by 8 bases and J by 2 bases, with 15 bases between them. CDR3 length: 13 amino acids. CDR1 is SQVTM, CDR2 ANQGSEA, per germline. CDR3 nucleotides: TGCAGCCCAGTAAGGGGCTTCAACACTGAAGCTTTCTTT. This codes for CSPVRGFNTEAFF.

In nucleotides, the CDR3 is TGCGCCAGCAGCCGTGAGGGGGAGAACTATGGCTACACCTTC. Translated: CASSREGENYGYTF. This chain uses TRBV5-1 with TRBJ1-2; D is perhaps TRBD1 (6 bases). The CDR3 has 14 residues. V gave up 4 bases and J gave up 2 bases, with 12 bases separating them. Per the germline V gene, CDR1 is SGHRS and CDR2 is YFSETQ. Combining the CDR3 with reference TRBV5-1 and TRBJ1-2 gives the whole variable domain KAGVTQTPRYLIKTRGQQVTLSCSPISGHRSVSWYQQTPGQGLQFLFEYFSETQRNKGNFPGRFSGRQFSNSRSEMNVSTLELGDSALYLCASSREGENYGYTFGSGTRLTVV.

CDR3 sequence (DNA): TGTGCCACCAGCAGCGCCCCGGGACTAGTCTACGAGCAGTACTTC. This gives the protein CATSSAPGLVYEQYF. This chain links TRBV15 with TRBJ2-7, with 8 bases identical to TRBD2. The germline V gene has CDR1 LNHNV and CDR2 YYDKDF (reference sequence). The CDR3 has 15 residues. Trimming took 3 bases from V and 3 from J; bases not matched to a gene: 7.

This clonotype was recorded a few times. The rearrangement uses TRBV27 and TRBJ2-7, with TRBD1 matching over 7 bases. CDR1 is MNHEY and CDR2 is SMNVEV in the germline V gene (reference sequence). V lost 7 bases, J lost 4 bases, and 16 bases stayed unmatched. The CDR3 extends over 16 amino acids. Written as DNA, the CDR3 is TGTGCCAGCAAGATGTACAGACAGGGCTCCTGGTACGAGCAGTACTTC. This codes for CASKMYRQGSWYEQYF.

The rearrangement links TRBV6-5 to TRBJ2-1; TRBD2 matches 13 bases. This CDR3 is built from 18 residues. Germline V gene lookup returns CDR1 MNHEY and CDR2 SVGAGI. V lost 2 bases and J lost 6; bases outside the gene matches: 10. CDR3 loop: CASSYPLRTSGSSNEQFF. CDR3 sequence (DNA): TGTGCCAGCAGTTACCCGTTACGGACTAGCGGGAGTAGCAATGAGCAGTTCTTC.

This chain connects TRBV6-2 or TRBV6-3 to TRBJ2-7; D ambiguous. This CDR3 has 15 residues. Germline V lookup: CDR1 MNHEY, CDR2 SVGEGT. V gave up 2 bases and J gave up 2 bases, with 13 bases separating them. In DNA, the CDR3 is TGTGCCAGCAGTTACAGTCTAACCCTCCCCTACGAGCAGTACTTC. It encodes CASSYSLTLPYEQYF.

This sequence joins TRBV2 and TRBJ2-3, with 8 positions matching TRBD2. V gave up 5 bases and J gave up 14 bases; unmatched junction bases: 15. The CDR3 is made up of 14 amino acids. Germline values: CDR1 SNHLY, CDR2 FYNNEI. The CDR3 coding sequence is TGTGCCAGCAGTTCCGGGACTAGTCCCAGATACGCGTATTTT. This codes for CASSSGTSPRYAYF. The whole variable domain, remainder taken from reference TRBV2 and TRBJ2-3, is EPEVTQTPSHQVTQMGQEVILRCVPISNHLYFYWYRQILGQKVEFLVSFYNNEISEKSEIFDDQFSVERPDGSNFTLKIRSTKLEDSAMYFCASSSGTSPRYAYFGPGTRLTVL.

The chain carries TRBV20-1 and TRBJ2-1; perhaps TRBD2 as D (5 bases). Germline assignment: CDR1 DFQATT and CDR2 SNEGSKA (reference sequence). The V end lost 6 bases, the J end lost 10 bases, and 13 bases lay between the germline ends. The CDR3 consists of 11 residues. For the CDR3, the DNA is TGCAGTGCCACGAGGGTAGGAGAGCAGTTCTTC. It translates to CSATRVGEQFF.